The T cell receptor beta chain under discussion was sequenced for a study of post-analysis software for immune sequencing data. General study points: Among a handful of TRBV segments more frequent in patients than controls were TRBV5-6, TRBV5-1 and TRBV20-1.

CDR3 size: 14 residues. CDR1 is KGHDR and CDR2 is SFDVKD in the germline V gene. This clonotype has more than one count but fewer than ten. Its specificity is not known. The junction shows a germline mismatch at one end, possibly a read error. Presence of unique molecular identifiers characterized the TCR beta cDNA libraries. TCRdb itself ran the PCR reads through MiXCR, one entry per CDR3 protein. The table records 350,000 to 450,000 distinct CDR3 sequences, 30% to 40% of them present only once. This TCR was recovered from a girl aged 2 to 10 with multiple sclerosis. The sample comprised blood. The chain carries TRBV24-1 and TRBJ2-1, with a tentative D call TRBD2 (6 bases). The CDR3 nucleotides are TGTGCCACCAGTGCCACTAGCTCCAACAATGAGCAGTTCTTC. This translates into CATSATSSNNEQFF.